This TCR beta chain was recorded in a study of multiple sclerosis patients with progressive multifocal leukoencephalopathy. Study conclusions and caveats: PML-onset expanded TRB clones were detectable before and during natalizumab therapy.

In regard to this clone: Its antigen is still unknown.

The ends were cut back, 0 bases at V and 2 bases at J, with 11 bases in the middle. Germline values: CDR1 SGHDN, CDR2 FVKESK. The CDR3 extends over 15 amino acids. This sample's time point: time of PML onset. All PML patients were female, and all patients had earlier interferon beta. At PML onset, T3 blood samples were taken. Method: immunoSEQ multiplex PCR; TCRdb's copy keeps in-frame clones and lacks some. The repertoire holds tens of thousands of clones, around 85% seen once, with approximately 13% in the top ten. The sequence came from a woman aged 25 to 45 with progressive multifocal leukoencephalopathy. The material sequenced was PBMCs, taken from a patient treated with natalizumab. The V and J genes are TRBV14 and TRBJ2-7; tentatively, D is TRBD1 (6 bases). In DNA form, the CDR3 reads TGTGCCAGCAGCCAAGATCGAAACAGGGCCTACGAGCAGTACTTC. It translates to CASSQDRNRAYEQYF.